The 2 T cell receptor beta chains in this list originate from one sample, sequenced in a study of blood T cells in healthy people across ages (dated by TCRdb to the mid-2010s). Libraries were constructed by 5' RACE. Sequencing took place on an Illumina HiSeq 2500. A second PCR of roughly 6 to 11 cycles was performed with a sample-barcoded 5' primer and a J-beta primer mix. Starting from the raw public reads, TCRdb applied fastp trimming at Q25, assembled clones with MiXCR and retained in-frame beta chains. CDR3 protein duplicates are merged, each entry listing the most common genes and DNA. The sample table shows some 760,000 distinct CDR3 sequences, and just under 25% are seen once. The ten most abundant clones make up more than 7.5% of the sample. The same sample was also studied in work on T cells of mothers and their children.

Sample: blood. The receptors were gathered from a boy aged 5-17 years in good health.

V gene TRBV7-2 combines with J gene TRBJ1-6; no clear D. V was shortened by 3 bases and J by 7 bases, with 4 bases between the two germline ends. The CDR3 totals 12 residues. In germline, CDR1 is SGHTA, CDR2 FQGNSA. The CDR3 protein is CASSFRNSPLHF. For the CDR3, the DNA is TGTGCCAGCAGCTTCCGAAATTCACCCCTCCACTTT. Complete variable domain (other parts from reference TRBV7-2 and TRBJ1-6): GAGVSQSPSNKVTEKGKDVELRCDPISGHTALYWYRQSLGQGLEFLIYFQGNSAPDKSGLPSDRFSAERTGGSVSTLTIQRTQQEDSAVYLCASSFRNSPLHFGNGTRLTVT.

This clonotype was counted only a few times. The chain uses TRBV18 and TRBJ1-1, with a weak D call TRBD1 (5 bases). Germline V gene lookup returns CDR1 KGHSH and CDR2 LQKENI. V was cut by 2 bases and J by 4 bases, with 8 bases left in between. This CDR3 spans 13 amino acids. CDR3 bases: TGTGCCAGCTCACCAGGGGGGAGCACTGAAGCTTTCTTT. This sequence encodes CASSPGGSTEAFF.